These 23 T cell receptor beta chains came from one sample sequenced in a study of Ad26.COV2.S vaccination and SARS-CoV-2 variants. Treatment reported: approximately 18 received Ad26.COV2.S at low or high dose, single or two shots; about 5 received placebo; per-sample allocation not given. The investigators took samples on day 63 after the first vaccine or placebo injection. Repertoires were generated with immunoSEQ multiplex PCR, while TCRdb's copy carries only in-frame clones and drops some. The sample consists of some 300,000 clones, just over 85% of them appearing once. The sequenced sample was peripheral blood, obtained in a trial of Ad26.COV2.S vaccine versus placebo. Receptors were obtained from a person aged 18-65 years who received the Ad26.COV2.S COVID-19 vaccine or a placebo.

The rearrangement links TRBV5-6 to TRBJ1-2; no clear D. V gave up 3 bases and J gave up 0 bases, with 18 bases separating them. The germline V gene has CDR1 SGHDT and CDR2 YYEEEE. CDR3 length equals 17 residues. This CDR3 is CASSYRPPRGTNYGYTF. The DNA of the CDR3 is TGTGCCAGCAGCTACCGACCCCCTCGAGGGACTAACTATGGCTACACCTTC.

Concerning this clone itself: The sample has other DNA sequences that encode this CDR3 too. The J gene is TRBJ2-7, the V gene TRBV27; TRBD1 might be the D (5 bases). Germline V gene lookup returns CDR1 MNHEY and CDR2 SMNVEV (reference sequence). V was cut by 3 bases and J by 3 bases, with 9 bases left in between. The CDR3 length is 13 residues. The CDR3 reads CASSFRESYEQYF. The CDR3 DNA reads TGTGCCAGCAGTTTCAGGGAAAGCTACGAGCAGTACTTC.

V is TRBV6-2 or TRBV6-3 and J is TRBJ2-5, with 7 bases fitting TRBD1. The germline gives CDR1 MNHEY, CDR2 SVGEGT. V was pared by 6 bases and J by 4 bases, with 8 bases of the junction left unmatched. The CDR3 is 14 amino acids. The CDR3 loop reads CASSLTGMVETQYF. Here the CDR3 DNA reads TGTGCCAGCAGCCTGACAGGGATGGTAGAGACCCAGTACTTC.

The genes are TRBV7-8 and TRBJ2-7; 12 bases fit TRBD2. The CDR3 is 15 amino acids. Germline CDR1 and CDR2: SGHVS and FQNEAQ. Trimming cost V 4 bases and J 3 bases; bases outside gene matches: 4. The CDR3 sequence: CASSSTSGGYYEQYF. The CDR3, as DNA: TGTGCCAGCAGCTCAACTAGCGGGGGGTACTACGAGCAGTACTTC. The entire variable domain, with the rest obtained from reference TRBV7-8 and TRBJ2-7, is as follows: GAGVSQSPRYKVAKRGQDVALRCDPISGHVSLFWYQQALGQGPEFLTYFQNEAQLDKSGLPSDRFFAERPEGSVSTLKIQRTQQEDSAVYLCASSSTSGGYYEQYFGPGTRLTVT.

This clone has a single count. The rearrangement links TRBV2 to TRBJ2-7, with 10 nucleotides matching TRBD1. The CDR3 totals 13 residues. Losses at the gene ends were 4 bases for V and 4 bases for J; bases not matched to a gene: 1. In germline, CDR1 is SNHLY, CDR2 FYNNEI. CDR3 sequence: CASSGTGGYEQYF. In nucleotides, the CDR3 is TGTGCCAGCAGTGGGACAGGGGGGTACGAGCAGTACTTC. Filled out from reference TRBV2 and TRBJ2-7, the complete variable domain reads EPEVTQTPSHQVTQMGQEVILRCVPISNHLYFYWYRQILGQKVEFLVSFYNNEISEKSEIFDDQFSVERPDGSNFTLKIRSTKLEDSAMYFCASSGTGGYEQYFGPGTRLTVT.

The chain is built from TRBV3-1 (or the pseudogene TRBV3-2) and TRBJ1-1; possible D gene TRBD1, 5 bases. This CDR3 has 13 residues. The V end was cut by 4 bases, the J end by 4 bases, with 10 bases between. Germline V lookup: CDR1 LGHDT, CDR2 YNNKEL (reference sequence). The CDR3 spells CASSPGPGTEAFF. CDR3 in DNA: TGTGCCAGCAGCCCGGGACCTGGCACTGAAGCTTTCTTT.

The V call is TRBV7-2, the J call TRBJ1-1; a weak D match, TRBD1 (5 bases). Germline-derived CDR1 and CDR2 are SGHTA and FQGNSA. V lost 2 bases and J lost 10, with 11 bases in between. The length of the CDR3 is 12 residues. CDR3 loop: CASSLFGQGAFF. As DNA, the CDR3 is TGTGCCAGCAGCTTATTCGGACAAGGAGCTTTCTTT.

The V and J genes are TRBV5-5 and TRBJ1-5; D may be TRBD1 (6 bases). In germline, CDR1 is SGHKS, CDR2 YYEKEE (reference sequence). V was pared by 4 bases and J by 3 bases, with 17 bases between. CDR3 length equals 16 residues. CDR3 sequence: CASSPSLTGINQPQHF. The CDR3 DNA reads as TGTGCCAGCAGCCCCAGTCTAACAGGGATCAATCAGCCCCAGCATTTT.

CDR3 amino acids: CASRMQVASSYNSPLHF. The CDR3 DNA follows: TGTGCCAGCAGAATGCAGGTTGCAAGCTCCTATAATTCACCCCTCCACTTT. The gene calls are TRBV11-2 and TRBJ1-6; D is ambiguous. The CDR3 runs to 17 residues. Trimming left V 6 bases short and J 0 bases short, with 15 bases between. Germline-derived CDR1 and CDR2 are SGHAT and FQNNGV.

DNA of the CDR3: TGTGCCAGCAGCTTAGGGAACGGGATCTATGGCTACACCTTC. Amino acid sequence: CASSLGNGIYGYTF. The gene calls are TRBV7-9 and TRBJ1-2; D not certain. CDR1 is SEHNR and CDR2 is FQNEAQ in the germline V gene (reference sequence). There are 14 residues in the CDR3. Trimming took 1 base from V and 4 from J, leaving 10 bases between them. The entire variable domain, with the rest obtained from reference TRBV7-9 and TRBJ1-2, is as follows: DTGVSQNPRHKITKRGQNVTFRCDPISEHNRLYWYRQTLGQGPEFLTYFQNEAQLEKSRLLSDRFSAERPKGSFSTLEIQRTEQGDSAMYLCASSLGNGIYGYTFGSGTRLTVV.

This clone was counted once. The chain is built from TRBV6-6 and TRBJ2-7, with 7 bases aligning to TRBD1. The CDR3 runs 14 residues. Germline values: CDR1 MNHNY, CDR2 SVGAGI (reference sequence). The ends lost 6 bases at V and 2 bases at J; junction bases unmatched: 7. The CDR3 DNA reads TGTGCCAGCAGGGAGGAAACAGGGGCCTACGAGCAGTACTTC. It is translated as CASREETGAYEQYF.

The chain employs TRBV5-1 and TRBJ2-5; tentative D call: TRBD2 (6 bases). V was trimmed by 4 bases and J by 4 bases, leaving 14 bases between them. CDR1 is SGHRS, CDR2 YFSETQ, per germline. The CDR3 is made up of 14 amino acids. The CDR3 is CASSMGLPGETQYF. Written as DNA, the CDR3 is TGCGCCAGCAGCATGGGACTCCCCGGAGAGACCCAGTACTTC.

The rearrangement links TRBV11-3 to TRBJ2-1; maybe TRBD2 (7 bases). V was shortened by 5 bases and J by 9 bases, with 17 bases between the two germline ends. The CDR3 contains 14 residues. Per the germline V gene, CDR1 is SGHNT and CDR2 is YENEEA. CDR3 sequence: CASSEGGAVGEQFF. CDR3 bases: TGTGCCAGCAGCGAGGGGGGGGCGGTCGGTGAGCAGTTCTTC.

The V call is TRBV24-1, the J call TRBJ1-5; TRBD1 aligns across 9 bases. CDR3 length: 16 amino acids. The junction had 6 bases not matched to a gene; V was cut back by 4 bases and J by 3 bases. Germline-derived CDR1 and CDR2 are KGHDR and SFDVKD. Here the CDR3 DNA reads TGTGCCACCAGTGACAGCGGGACAGGGTTCAATCAGCCCCAGCATTTT. It specifies CATSDSGTGFNQPQHF.

The V gene is TRBV12-5, the J gene TRBJ1-1, with D possibly being TRBD1 (5 bases). Trimming took 6 bases from V and 4 from J, leaving 21 bases between them. The germline V gene encodes CDR1 LGHNT and CDR2 FRNRAP. CDR3 size: 16 residues. CDR3 coding DNA: TGTGCTAGTGGCCCCCCCCGGGCAGTGGGGCCCACTGAAGCTTTCTTT. This codes for CASGPPRAVGPTEAFF.

The CDR3, as DNA: TGCGCCAGCACCCAGACCGGGACTCACCTCCGGGAGACCCAGTACTTC. This translates into CASTQTGTHLRETQYF. V is TRBV5-1 and J is TRBJ2-5; D might be TRBD2 (6 bases). Between the trimmed V and J ends, which lost 6 bases and 5 bases, there was a span of 23 bases. CDR1 is SGHRS, CDR2 YFSETQ, per germline. The CDR3 is made up of 16 amino acids.

The gene calls are TRBV19 and TRBJ1-2; no clear D. V was clipped by 3 bases and J by 13 bases, with 15 bases between them. The CDR3 consists of 12 residues. Germline lookup yields CDR1 LNHDA and CDR2 SQIVND (reference sequence). The CDR3 sequence: CASSIFSKVATF. The CDR3 DNA is TGTGCCAGTAGTATTTTCTCCAAAGTGGCCACCTTC.

The CDR3 DNA reads TGTGCCAGCAGTTTGGTGGAACAGGGAATGTGGGCGAATAATTCACCCCTCCACTTT. As protein: CASSLVEQGMWANNSPLHF. V gene TRBV28 combines with J gene TRBJ1-6, with D perhaps TRBD1 (6 bases). V lost 3 bases to trimming and J lost 5 bases, with 23 bases between them. CDR1 and CDR2 (germline): MDHEN, SYDVKM. The CDR3 sequence is 19 residues long.

The chain couples TRBV10-3 to TRBJ1-2; D is perhaps TRBD1 (6 bases). The CDR3 is made up of 14 amino acids. The V gene's germline CDR1 is ENHRY and CDR2 SYGVKD. Between the trimmed V and J ends, which lost 5 bases and 4 bases, there was a span of 14 bases. CDR3: CAISRGGLRYGYTF. CDR3 sequence (DNA): TGTGCCATCAGTCGAGGGGGGCTGCGCTATGGCTACACCTTC.

This chain uses TRBV6-2 or TRBV6-3 with TRBJ1-4; a weak D match, TRBD1 (5 bases). Between the trimmed V and J ends, which lost 6 bases and 10 bases, there was a span of 18 bases. Germline CDR1 MNHEY, CDR2 SVGEGT. This CDR3 is built from 14 residues. The CDR3 region has the DNA TGTGCCAGCAGCCGGACGGGACGAGAAGGAAAACTGTTTTTT. Protein product: CASSRTGREGKLFF.

The chain couples TRBV7-9 to TRBJ2-6, with D perhaps matching TRBD1 or TRBD2 (5 bases each). Trimming took 3 bases from V and 2 from J, leaving 11 bases between them. This CDR3 is 16 amino acids long. Germline V gene data show CDR1 as SEHNR and CDR2 as FQNEAQ (reference sequence). Here the CDR3 DNA reads TGTGCCAGCAGCTTGGAAGGGACGGCTGGGGCCAACGTCCTGACTTTC. Its translation is CASSLEGTAGANVLTF.

The V gene is TRBV29-1, the J gene TRBJ2-4; 10 nucleotides agree with TRBD1. Germline V gives CDR1 SQVTM, CDR2 ANQGSEA. CDR3 length equals 14 residues. V lost 4 bases and J lost 3; bases outside the gene matches: 3. Here the CDR3 DNA reads TGCAGCGTTGGGACAGGGGGAGGCAAAAACATTCAGTACTTC. This codes for CSVGTGGGKNIQYF.

This sequence joins TRBV7-9 and TRBJ2-7; the D gene could be TRBD1 or TRBD2 (5 bases each). The CDR3 runs to 12 residues. V lost 5 bases to trimming and J lost 8 bases, with 13 bases between them. CDR1 and CDR2 from the germline V gene are SEHNR and FQNEAQ (reference sequence). The CDR3, as DNA: TGTGCCAGCAGCCGTGGTGAGGGGAAGCAGTACTTC. Translation: CASSRGEGKQYF. Full variable domain (rest looked up from reference TRBV7-9 and TRBJ2-7): DTGVSQNPRHKITKRGQNVTFRCDPISEHNRLYWYRQTLGQGPEFLTYFQNEAQLEKSRLLSDRFSAERPKGSFSTLEIQRTEQGDSAMYLCASSRGEGKQYFGPGTRLTVT.